The 11 T cell receptor beta chains given below trace back to one sample, sequenced in a study of blood T cell repertoires in COVID-19. The repertoire was sequenced with immunoSEQ multiplex PCR; TCRdb's copy has only in-frame clones and lacks some. The sample includes roughly 240,000 clones, approximately 80% seen only once; the top ten take 4% to 5%. Specimen: peripheral blood. All receptors come from a woman aged 65 to 85 with acute or convalescent COVID-19.

This clone appeared a few times. The chain has TRBV2 and TRBJ2-7, with D possibly TRBD1 on 6 matching bases. V shed 6 bases and J shed 7 bases, with 10 bases lying between them. CDR3 length: 11 residues. Germline V lookup: CDR1 SNHLY, CDR2 FYNNEI. This chain's CDR3 is CASRQGKEQYF. For the CDR3, the DNA is TGTGCCAGCAGACAGGGAAAGGAGCAGTACTTC.

This clone has only one observation. This CDR3 is CASSFLPRAGYYEQYF. The CDR3 DNA follows: TGTGCCAGCAGCTTTCTTCCCAGGGCAGGTTACTACGAGCAGTACTTC. The chain links TRBV7-9 to TRBJ2-7; maybe TRBD1 (5 bases). The germline V and J ends were trimmed by 3 bases and 3 bases, with 18 bases remaining between them. The CDR3 has 16 residues. Germline lookup yields CDR1 SEHNR and CDR2 FQNEAQ (reference sequence).

V and J are TRBV21-1 and TRBJ1-5. TRBV21-1 is listed as a pseudogene. This CDR3 has 15 residues. CDR3 sequence (DNA): TGTGCCAGCAGCAAATCGCGGCAGAAGAATCAGCCCCAGCATTTT. Translated: CASSKSRQKNQPQHF.

DNA for the CDR3: TGTGCCAGCAGTTCGAGGGGACAGGGGGCAAATGAGCAGTTCTTC. Translation gives CASSSRGQGANEQFF. J is TRBJ2-1 and V is TRBV27; 12 bases fit TRBD1. The V gene's germline CDR1 is MNHEY and CDR2 SMNVEV (reference sequence). The CDR3 totals 15 residues. Trimming cost V 4 bases and J 7 bases; bases outside gene matches: 5.

The chain combines TRBV6-5 with TRBJ2-4; D perhaps matches TRBD2 (6 bases). The CDR3 totals 14 residues. In germline, CDR1 is MNHEY, CDR2 SVGAGI. Trimming removed 11 bases at V and 5 bases at J, with 19 bases between. CDR3 protein: CALSVPGLENIQYF. DNA of the CDR3: TGTGCCCTCAGCGTTCCGGGACTTGAAAACATTCAGTACTTC.

The chain employs TRBV7-2 and TRBJ2-2; D gene unclear. The CDR3 runs 14 residues. In germline, CDR1 is SGHTA, CDR2 FQGNSA. V lost 1 base and J 4 bases, leaving 7 bases between the germline ends. The CDR3 region has the DNA TGTGCCAGCAGCTTAGTAACGGGCACCGGGGAGCTGTTTTTT. This gives the protein CASSLVTGTGELFF.

The chain uses TRBV19 and TRBJ1-2, with TRBD1 as a possible D gene (5 bases). Germline V gene sequence: CDR1 LNHDA, CDR2 SQIVND (reference sequence). The CDR3 has 15 amino acids. The V end was cut by 1 base, the J end by 4 bases, with 13 bases between. The CDR3 loop reads CASSIGTGDRYGYTF. CDR3 bases: TGTGCCAGTAGTATAGGAACAGGAGACCGCTATGGCTACACCTTC.

The rearrangement uses TRBV7-8 and TRBJ2-7, with D perhaps matching TRBD1 (6 bases). Germline CDR1 SGHVS, CDR2 FQNEAQ. V gave up 5 bases and J gave up 0 bases, with 11 bases separating them. The CDR3 loop spans 14 amino acids. CDR3 nucleotide sequence: TGTGCCAGCAGCCCGGACAGCTTCTCCTACGAGCAGTACTTC. It codes for CASSPDSFSYEQYF. The variable domain in full, completed from reference TRBV7-8 and TRBJ2-7, reads GAGVSQSPRYKVAKRGQDVALRCDPISGHVSLFWYQQALGQGPEFLTYFQNEAQLDKSGLPSDRFFAERPEGSVSTLKIQRTQQEDSAVYLCASSPDSFSYEQYFGPGTRLTVT.

The rearrangement joins TRBV10-1 to TRBJ1-1, with D unclear. From germline, CDR1 is WNHNN and CDR2 SYGVQD (reference sequence). The CDR3 sequence is 14 residues long. V gave up 4 bases and J gave up 0 bases, with 9 bases separating them. The CDR3 is CASSAAGLNTEAFF. The CDR3 DNA sequence: TGCGCCAGCAGTGCCGCGGGCTTGAACACTGAAGCTTTCTTT.

V usage is TRBV18 and J usage is TRBJ1-1; D is possibly TRBD1 (6 bases). Germline CDR1 and CDR2: KGHSH and LQKENI. The V end lost 3 bases, the J end lost 1 base, and 9 bases lay between the germline ends. CDR3 length: 14 residues. The CDR3 protein is CASSPGHSNTEAFF. CDR3 sequence (DNA): TGTGCCAGCTCACCGGGACATTCGAACACTGAAGCTTTCTTT. The full variable domain, rest sourced from reference TRBV18 and TRBJ1-1, is NAGVMQNPRHLVRRRGQEARLRCSPMKGHSHVYWYRQLPEEGLKFMVYLQKENIIDESGMPKERFSAEFPKEGPSILRIQQVVRGDSAAYFCASSPGHSNTEAFFGQGTRLTVV.

The genes are TRBV7-9 and TRBJ1-2; D gene unclear. Trimming pared 2 bases from V and 7 bases from J, leaving 11 bases between. The CDR3 sequence is 13 residues long. Germline V gives CDR1 SEHNR, CDR2 FQNEAQ (reference sequence). The CDR3 DNA is TGTGCCAGCAGCTTACAAGGAAGCGGTGGCTACACCTTC. Protein product: CASSLQGSGGYTF.